Following are 25 T cell receptor beta chains from one sample sequenced in a study of Graves' ophthalmopathy and Graves' hyperthyroidism. The study amplified TCR beta CDR3 regions using RNA transcripts. Second-round multiplex PCR came after a first-round RT-PCR that employed HTBI primers. TCRdb used MiXCR to reprocess the multiplex PCR reads, holding one entry per CDR3 protein. The sample contains 740,000 or so distinct CDR3 sequences, roughly 40% of which appear only once. Sequenced: peripheral blood. Source of these receptors: an adult man with Graves' ophthalmopathy.

This chain connects TRBV6-2 or TRBV6-3 to TRBJ2-5; D remains unclear. There are 15 residues in the CDR3. Per the germline V gene, CDR1 is MNHEY and CDR2 is SVGEGT. V was cut by 2 bases and J by 2 bases, with 12 bases left in between. CDR3 amino acids: CASSYGPGRQETQYF. CDR3 bases: TGTGCCAGCAGTTACGGGCCAGGAAGACAAGAGACCCAGTACTTC.

This clonotype turned up a few times. The V gene is TRBV7-9, the J gene TRBJ2-7, with 8 nucleotides matching TRBD1. The CDR3 is 15 amino acids. V trimming: 2 bases; J trimming: 5 bases; junction bases outside the gene matches: 8. Germline loops: CDR1 SEHNR, CDR2 FQNEAQ (reference sequence). CDR3 coding DNA: TGTGCCAGCAGCTTATATGGACAGGGAGGACACGAGCAGTACTTC. This sequence encodes CASSLYGQGGHEQYF. Together with reference TRBV7-9 and TRBJ2-7, the CDR3 gives the full variable domain: DTGVSQNPRHKITKRGQNVTFRCDPISEHNRLYWYRQTLGQGPEFLTYFQNEAQLEKSRLLSDRFSAERPKGSFSTLEIQRTEQGDSAMYLCASSLYGQGGHEQYFGPGTRLTVT.

This clonotype was detected only a few times. The CDR3 is CASSTYGGTGSPGANVLTF. The CDR3 bases are TGTGCCAGCAGCACATACGGGGGGACAGGGAGTCCTGGGGCCAACGTCCTGACTTTC. The rearrangement joins TRBV9 to TRBJ2-6; 9 bases align to TRBD1. The germline gives CDR1 SGDLS, CDR2 YYNGEE. The CDR3 is made up of 19 amino acids. The J segment lost 2 bases and the V segment lost 4 bases, leaving 13 bases of the junction unmatched.

The CDR3 DNA sequence: TGTGCCATCAGTGAACGCAGGGGGAGGCAGGATGGCTACACCTTC. Residues: CAISERRGRQDGYTF. The chain combines TRBV10-3 with TRBJ1-2; 7 positions agree with TRBD1. This CDR3 comprises 15 residues. The germline gives CDR1 ENHRY, CDR2 SYGVKD. V trimming: 3 bases; J trimming: 6 bases; junction bases outside the gene matches: 10.

About this clonotype itself: Possible read error: a much larger clone is one base away. This chain connects TRBV7-2 to TRBJ2-5; D unclear. The CDR3 contains 15 residues. Per the germline V gene, CDR1 is SGHTA and CDR2 is FQGNSA. Here the CDR3 DNA reads TGTGTCAGCAGCTTAGGTGGGAAGATTCAAGAGACCCAGTACTTC. This encodes CVSSLGGKIQETQYF.

The genes are TRBV19 and TRBJ2-2; a weak D match, TRBD1 (5 bases). The V end was cut by 2 bases, the J end by 5 bases, with 12 bases between. Germline V gene lookup returns CDR1 LNHDA and CDR2 SQIVND (reference sequence). This CDR3 is 15 amino acids long. CDR3 nucleotides: TGTGCCAGTAGTATACATAGACAGTCAACCGGGGAGCTGTTTTTT. Amino acid sequence: CASSIHRQSTGELFF.

This clonotype was found many times. This chain joins TRBV10-3 and TRBJ2-2; no definite D call. Germline loops: CDR1 ENHRY, CDR2 SYGVKD. V gave up 3 bases and J gave up 6 bases, with 14 bases separating them. This CDR3 has 15 amino acids. CDR3 in DNA: TGTGCCATCAGTGATTTCGGGTCCAGCCCCGGGGAGCTGTTTTTT. Translating gives CAISDFGSSPGELFF.

To note about this clonotype: As the CDR3 is not closed by the conserved phenylalanine or tryptophan, this likely results from a read error. V gene TRBV2 combines with J gene TRBJ2-7; the match to TRBD2 covers 11 bases. The J segment lost 6 bases and the V segment lost 7 bases, leaving 8 bases of the junction unmatched. CDR3 size: 14 residues. Germline values: CDR1 SNHLY, CDR2 FYNNEI. CDR3 region: CASTILAGVAEQYL. CDR3 nucleotides: TGTGCCAGCACCATACTAGCGGGAGTTGCCGAGCAGTACCTC.

This clonotype occurred a few times. The rearrangement links TRBV5-6 to TRBJ2-7; 8 nucleotides line up with TRBD2. The germline gives CDR1 SGHDT, CDR2 YYEEEE. V shed 5 bases and J 0 bases; nucleotides not matched to a gene: 1. CDR3 length equals 13 residues. CDR3 bases: TGTGCCAGCAGGGGGACTAGCTCCTACGAGCAGTACTTC. It specifies CASRGTSSYEQYF.

This clonotype showed up many times. The chain employs TRBV7-9 and TRBJ1-2; TRBD1 is a possible D gene (5 bases). V dropped 5 bases and J dropped 4 bases, with 14 bases sitting between them. The V gene's germline CDR1 is SEHNR and CDR2 FQNEAQ (reference sequence). This CDR3 is 14 amino acids long. CDR3 sequence reads: CASSPGTGPYGYTF. Written as DNA, the CDR3 is TGTGCCAGCAGCCCTGGGACGGGCCCCTATGGCTACACCTTC.

This rearrangement joins TRBV11-2 to TRBJ1-6, with no clear D. V lost 4 bases and J lost 8, with 18 bases in between. The V gene's germline CDR1 is SGHAT and CDR2 FQNNGV. CDR3 length equals 16 residues. The CDR3: CASSYHPDTRYSPLHF. Written as DNA, the CDR3 is TGTGCCAGCAGCTATCATCCAGACACACGATATTCACCCCTCCACTTT.

The rearrangement uses TRBV28 and TRBJ1-1; D remains ambiguous. V shed 7 bases and J shed 4 bases, with 10 bases lying between them. Germline V gene lookup returns CDR1 MDHEN and CDR2 SYDVKM. This CDR3 contains 12 residues. For the CDR3, the DNA is TGTGCCAGCAAAATTTACGGCACTGAAGCTTTCTTT. This codes for CASKIYGTEAFF.

The CDR3, as DNA: TGTGCCAGCAGCTTAGGTATAGGGGCGAGGACAGATACGCAGTATTTT. Translation: CASSLGIGARTDTQYF. The gene calls are TRBV7-3 and TRBJ2-3; a possible D gene is TRBD1 (5 bases). The V gene's germline CDR1 is SGHTA and CDR2 FQGTGA. V lost 2 bases to trimming and J lost 3 bases, with 15 bases between them. The CDR3 extends over 16 amino acids.

There are many counts of this clonotype. The chain recombines TRBV20-1 with TRBJ1-6; weak D call: TRBD1 (6 bases). The CDR3 contains 15 residues. V lost 6 bases and J 9 bases, leaving 21 bases between the germline ends. Looked up from germline, CDR1 is DFQATT and CDR2 is SNEGSKA (reference sequence). CDR3 sequence: CSAEQIGQSGSPLHF. As DNA, the CDR3 is TGCAGTGCGGAACAAATCGGACAGTCGGGTTCACCCCTCCACTTT.

The rearrangement links TRBV29-1 to TRBJ1-1; TRBD1 is a possible D gene (6 bases). Germline assignment: CDR1 SQVTM and CDR2 ANQGSEA. The V and J ends lost 2 bases and 3 bases respectively, with 16 bases between them. CDR3 length: 15 amino acids. DNA for the CDR3: TGCAGCGTTGAAAGACAGGCCGTTGGCTACACTGAAGCTTTCTTT. It yields the protein CSVERQAVGYTEAFF.

The chain couples TRBV29-1 to TRBJ2-3; a weak D match, TRBD1 (5 bases). V lost 3 bases and J 2 bases, leaving 15 bases between the germline ends. This CDR3 contains 15 residues. Germline V gene sequence: CDR1 SQVTM, CDR2 ANQGSEA. The CDR3 sequence: CSVDGWTLSTDTQYF. The DNA for the CDR3 is TGCAGCGTTGATGGTTGGACACTATCCACAGATACGCAGTATTTT.

The genes are TRBV28 and TRBJ2-7, with D maybe TRBD1 (5 bases). CDR1 and CDR2 from the germline V gene are MDHEN and SYDVKM. The V and J ends lost 9 bases and 0 bases respectively, with 15 bases between them. This CDR3 region has 14 residues. The CDR3 loop reads CASTTLGRSYEQYF. The DNA for the CDR3 is TGTGCCAGTACAACCCTGGGGCGCTCCTACGAGCAGTACTTC.

The chain employs TRBV7-9 and TRBJ2-2; weak D call: TRBD1 (7 bases). This CDR3 spans 15 amino acids. Trimming left V 7 bases short and J 4 bases short, with 16 bases between. The V gene's germline CDR1 is SEHNR and CDR2 FQNEAQ (reference sequence). CDR3 residues: CASTRGQGGTGELFF. For the CDR3, the DNA is TGTGCCAGCACCCGGGGCCAGGGGGGCACCGGGGAGCTGTTTTTT.

This chain links TRBV5-5 with TRBJ1-4; D remains unclear. The length of the CDR3 is 15 residues. Germline loops: CDR1 SGHKS, CDR2 YYEKEE (reference sequence). The V end lost 4 bases, the J end lost 8 bases, and 18 bases lay between the germline ends. In DNA, the CDR3 is TGTGCCAGCAGCCATATCGGGAGTCCCAGGGAAAAACTGTTTTTT. It translates to CASSHIGSPREKLFF. The full variable domain, its missing parts supplied by reference TRBV5-5 and TRBJ1-4, is DAGVTQSPTHLIKTRGQQVTLRCSPISGHKSVSWYQQVLGQGPQFIFQYYEKEERGRGNFPDRFSARQFPNYSSELNVNALLLGDSALYLCASSHIGSPREKLFFGSGTQLSVL.

Concerning this clonotype itself: This may stem from a read error, because a much larger clone lies one nucleotide away. The gene calls are TRBV7-9 and TRBJ1-1; 9 nucleotides match TRBD1. In germline, CDR1 is SEHNR, CDR2 FQNEAQ (reference sequence). The CDR3 has 14 residues. This CDR3 is CASSPQGAMTGAFF. The CDR3 DNA reads TGTGCCAGCAGCCCACAGGGGGCGATGACTGGAGCTTTCTTT.

The chain combines TRBV2 with TRBJ2-7; D is uncertain. Between the trimmed V and J ends, which lost 6 bases and 2 bases, there was a span of 14 bases. This CDR3 region has 14 residues. Germline-derived CDR1 and CDR2 are SNHLY and FYNNEI. The CDR3 bases are TGTGCCAGCAGCCAAGGAATCGGCCCCTACGAGCAGTACTTC. Translation gives CASSQGIGPYEQYF.

V gene TRBV7-9 combines with J gene TRBJ2-5; D could derive from TRBD1 or TRBD2 (6 bases each). CDR1 and CDR2 (germline): SEHNR, FQNEAQ (reference sequence). The CDR3 is 15 amino acids. The V and J ends lost 10 bases and 4 bases respectively, with 22 bases between them. This CDR3 is CATRRGRRGGETQYF. CDR3 sequence (DNA): TGTGCCACCAGGCGGGGTCGCAGGGGCGGAGAGACCCAGTACTTC.

This clonotype showed up just a few times. The chain employs TRBV20-1 and TRBJ2-7; 7 nucleotides agree with TRBD1. The CDR3 has 13 residues. Germline V gene sequence: CDR1 DFQATT, CDR2 SNEGSKA (reference sequence). V dropped 4 bases and J dropped 6; count of bases not matched to a gene: 9. The CDR3 spells CSAIKGQEAEQYF. CDR3 in DNA: TGCAGTGCTATCAAAGGACAGGAAGCCGAGCAGTACTTC.

A note on this clonotype: A much larger clone lies a single base off, so this may be a read error. The CDR3 coding sequence is TGTGCCACCCAACGGGACAGGGTGAACGCTGAAGCTTTCTTT. It translates to CATQRDRVNAEAFF. The J gene is TRBJ1-1, the V gene TRBV10-3, with 9 bases matching TRBD1. Germline loops: CDR1 ENHRY, CDR2 SYGVKD. CDR3 length: 14 residues.

This clonotype was counted many times. J is TRBJ1-5 and V is TRBV7-8, with 8 bases that match TRBD1. The CDR3 length is 14 residues. Germline CDR1 is SGHVS and CDR2 is FQNEAQ. The V and J ends lost 5 bases and 7 bases, in that order; junction bases with no gene match: 7. CDR3: CASSPTGDGQPQHF. CDR3 nucleotide sequence: TGTGCCAGCAGCCCGACAGGGGACGGGCAGCCCCAGCATTTT.